The clone carrying this T cell receptor beta chain was observed a few times. The antigen is undetermined. Germline V CDR1 and CDR2: LNHDA, SQIVND (reference sequence). V lost 4 bases to trimming and J lost 0 bases, with 16 bases between them. The CDR3 contains 17 residues. Assay used: immunoSEQ multiplex PCR; TCRdb lists only in-frame clones, some missing. The sample holds around 79,000 clones, 88% seen once. The data were obtained in a study of T cell responses to AZD1222 COVID-19 vaccine. Whole-study findings and limits: Mostly white British, mostly female donors; authors suggested clonal diversity may be underestimated. Reports say nearly half of spike-specific TCRs go after unmutated variant regions. Once two AZD1222 doses were given, Spike-specific TCR breadth and depth went up.

V and J are TRBV19 and TRBJ1-5; no reliable D call. The source of this sequence is an adult in good health. The source material was peripheral blood, sampled on day 0 of AZD1222 vaccination. The DNA for the CDR3 is TGTGCCAGTAGTACCTTGGACGCGATGGCTAGCAATCAGCCCCAGCATTTT. This sequence encodes CASSTLDAMASNQPQHF.